The source of this TCR beta chain is a study of PD-1 blockade in classical Hodgkin lymphoma. Study-wide results and caveats: Newly diagnosed patients and complete responders had comparable diversity at baseline. It was reported that newly diagnosed patients had less baseline TCR diversity than healthy donors.

CDR1 is SGHRS and CDR2 is YFSETQ in the germline V gene. V gave up 4 bases and J gave up 0 bases, with 13 bases separating them. The CDR3 extends over 15 amino acids. All patients relapsed after autologous stem cell transplantation, and brentuximab vedotin exposure varied. Assay: immunoSEQ multiplex PCR; the TCRdb copy retains only in-frame clones and omits some. The sample records fewer than 70,000 clones, 88% being singletons. Details on this clone: Its target is unknown.

The sequence came from a human donor with classical Hodgkin lymphoma. This chain connects TRBV5-1 to TRBJ1-1; D ambiguous. Source: peripheral blood mononuclear cells (PBMCs), taken before the second cycle of nivolumab. In nucleotides, the CDR3 is TGCGCCAGCAGCCTCCTACTGAGCATGAACACTGAAGCTTTCTTT. Protein sequence: CASSLLLSMNTEAFF.